This T cell receptor (beta chain) appears in the sequencing data of a study of radiotherapy plus CTLA-4 blockade in lung cancer. Trimming cost V 4 bases and J 4 bases, with 8 bases left between them. CDR3 length: 13 residues. The germline CDR1 and CDR2 sequences are SGHVS and FQNEAQ. Produced via immunoSEQ multiplex PCR; TCRdb's table is partial and in-frame only. The table records about 120,000 clones, 80% to 90% of them present only once. The rearrangement joins TRBV7-8 to TRBJ1-5; the D is unclear. Sequenced here: peripheral blood, sampled from a patient treated with radiotherapy plus ipilimumab. The sequence was obtained from a human donor with non-small cell lung cancer that progressed on radiotherapy plus ipilimumab. CDR3 sequence reads: CASSSRENQPQHF. CDR3 sequence (DNA): TGTGCCAGCAGCTCCCGCGAGAATCAGCCCCAGCATTTT.